Following are 10 T cell receptor beta chains from one sample sequenced in a study of T cell responses to AZD1222 COVID-19 vaccine. Here immunoSEQ multiplex PCR was the method, and the copy in TCRdb shows in-frame clones only, minus some. This sample has some 180,000 clones, with 85% to 95% found just once. The specimen was peripheral blood, collected 28 days after the second dose of the MenACWY control vaccine. The source of these receptors is an adult who received the MenACWY meningococcal vaccine as a control.

The rearrangement joins TRBV24-1 to TRBJ2-5, with D possibly TRBD2 on 6 matching bases. Germline V gene sequence: CDR1 KGHDR, CDR2 SFDVKD. V dropped 4 bases and J dropped 7 bases, with 15 bases sitting between them. This CDR3 region has 14 residues. The CDR3, as DNA: TGTGCCACCAGTGACCACGGGTCCGGGGGGACCCAGTACTTC. This translates into CATSDHGSGGTQYF.

The chain is built from TRBV30 and TRBJ1-1; D gene uncertain. CDR3 size: 12 residues. CDR1 GTSNPN and CDR2 SVGIG come from the germline V gene (reference sequence). CDR3 in DNA: TGTGTCGTCAGACTAGGTTTCACTGAAGCTTTCTTT. It translates to CVVRLGFTEAFF.

The CDR3, as DNA: TGTGCCAGCAGCTTGCAGGGGGGCAAAGAGACCCAGTACTTC. Its protein product is CASSLQGGKETQYF. This chain joins TRBV7-2 and TRBJ2-5; the D gene is possibly TRBD1 (7 bases). The V gene's germline CDR1 is SGHTA and CDR2 FQGNSA. There are 14 residues in the CDR3. V was pared by 3 bases and J by 3 bases, with 11 bases between.

V usage is TRBV5-4 and J usage is TRBJ1-2; no reliable D call. V lost 5 bases to trimming and J lost 2 bases, with 13 bases between them. Germline lookup yields CDR1 SGHNT and CDR2 YYREEE (reference sequence). The CDR3 contains 14 residues. In DNA, the CDR3 is TGTGCCAGCAGGCGTCGTCCCGGAAACTATGGCTACACCTTC. It encodes CASRRRPGNYGYTF.

J is TRBJ1-5 and V is TRBV5-1, with unresolved D. V was trimmed by 0 bases and J by 8 bases, leaving 9 bases between them. The length of the CDR3 is 13 residues. The germline CDR1 and CDR2 sequences are SGHRS and YFSETQ. CDR3 in amino acids: CASSLAGMEPQHF. CDR3 coding DNA: TGCGCCAGCAGCTTGGCTGGGATGGAGCCCCAGCATTTT.

The chain has TRBV11-2 and TRBJ1-3; D possibly corresponds to TRBD1 (6 bases). This CDR3 has 13 residues. Between the trimmed V and J ends, which lost 5 bases and 9 bases, there was a span of 14 bases. Germline CDR1 and CDR2: SGHAT and FQNNGV. CDR3 nucleotide sequence: TGTGCCAGCAGCCTATCCAGGGGACGCACCATATATTTT. Translated, it gives CASSLSRGRTIYF.

The chain couples TRBV3-1 (or the pseudogene TRBV3-2) to TRBJ2-7; D not resolved. This CDR3 contains 16 residues. The germline V gene has CDR1 LGHDT and CDR2 YNNKEL (reference sequence). V gave up 4 bases and J gave up 2 bases, with 18 bases separating them. CDR3 residues: CASSPRTRMRTYEQYF. As DNA, the CDR3 is TGTGCCAGCAGCCCCCGGACCAGGATGAGGACCTACGAGCAGTACTTC.

V usage is TRBV21-1 and J usage is TRBJ1-3. TRBV21-1 has pseudogene status. The CDR3 has 13 residues. CDR3 amino acids: CASIPGGKNTIYF. CDR3 coding DNA: TGTGCCAGCATACCAGGAGGGAAAAACACCATATATTTT.

V gene TRBV5-4 combines with J gene TRBJ2-3, with 8 nucleotides matching TRBD2. This CDR3 comprises 15 residues. Germline assignment: CDR1 SGHNT and CDR2 YYREEE (reference sequence). V lost 0 bases and J lost 3; bases outside the gene matches: 3. CDR3 nucleotide sequence: TGTGCCAGCAGCTTGGGGGGACTAGTAACAGATACGCAGTATTTT. It codes for CASSLGGLVTDTQYF.

This chain links TRBV30 with TRBJ1-6, with TRBD1 matching 10 bases. The germline V gene encodes CDR1 GTSNPN and CDR2 SVGIG (reference sequence). Losses at the gene ends were 3 bases for V and 9 bases for J; bases not matched to a gene: 2. CDR3 length equals 13 residues. CDR3 coding DNA: TGTGCCTGGAGAGGACAGGGGGGTTCACCCCTCCACTTT. Encoded protein: CAWRGQGGSPLHF.